This T cell receptor beta chain was sequenced for a study of vaccination and CD4 T cells after COVID-19. Overall study context: Stimulation of cells relied on overlapping spike peptides derived from SARS-CoV-2, HCoV-NL63, HCoV-OC43 and HCoV-229E.

As concerns this clonotype: Its antigen remains unknown.

The V gene's germline CDR1 is MRHNA and CDR2 SNTAGT. CDR3 length equals 17 residues. The J segment lost 4 bases and the V segment lost 9 bases, leaving 20 bases of the junction unmatched. The treatment was: approximately 9-day PBMC culture with coronavirus spike peptide pools or control peptides (ViraFEST assay). First, ViraFEST expanded antigen-specific T cells with peptide pools, and next it sequenced the TCRs. Wells that each held around 2 million PBMCs were cultured with 8 to 10 IU/ml IL-2 and 8.5 to 10 ug/ml peptide pools. The Oncomine TCR Beta short-read assay was applied to DNA of cultured CD4+ T cells. TCRdb reprocessed the PCR reads with MiXCR, giving one entry per CDR3 protein. The table records more than 10,000 distinct CDR3 sequences, around half of them present only once. Overall study findings and caveats: Among those convalescent, a median roughly 90% of reactive clones emerged solely post-vaccination.

The material sequenced was CD4+ T cells from blood, cultured in vitro. This chain connects TRBV6-4 to TRBJ1-2, with TRBD1 matching 7 bases. The TCR was taken from a human donor who had recovered from COVID-19. The DNA of the CDR3 is TGTGCCAGGACCCCCGGGACAGCCAGACCTGGGGTCTATGGCTACACCTTC. It encodes CARTPGTARPGVYGYTF.